Only a few counts were recorded for the clone carrying this T cell receptor (beta chain). TCRdb independently ran MiXCR on the 5' RACE reads; one entry per CDR3 protein. The sample has about 700,000 distinct CDR3 sequences, roughly 6.2% seen once. The data derive from a study of identical twins. With V trimmed by 3 bases and J by 2 bases, 6 bases remained unmatched. Germline V gene sequence: CDR1 SEHNR, CDR2 FQNEAQ (reference sequence). The CDR3 has 15 residues. The origin of this receptor is a man aged 18 to 30 in good health. Sample: naive T cells sorted from blood. This chain connects TRBV7-9 to TRBJ1-2; TRBD1 matches 7 bases. The CDR3 is CASSLTGTENYGYTF. CDR3 DNA sequence: TGTGCCAGCAGCTTGACCGGGACAGAGAACTATGGCTACACCTTC. Variable domain in full (rest from reference TRBV7-9 and TRBJ1-2): DTGVSQNPRHKITKRGQNVTFRCDPISEHNRLYWYRQTLGQGPEFLTYFQNEAQLEKSRLLSDRFSAERPKGSFSTLEIQRTEQGDSAMYLCASSLTGTENYGYTFGSGTRLTVV.